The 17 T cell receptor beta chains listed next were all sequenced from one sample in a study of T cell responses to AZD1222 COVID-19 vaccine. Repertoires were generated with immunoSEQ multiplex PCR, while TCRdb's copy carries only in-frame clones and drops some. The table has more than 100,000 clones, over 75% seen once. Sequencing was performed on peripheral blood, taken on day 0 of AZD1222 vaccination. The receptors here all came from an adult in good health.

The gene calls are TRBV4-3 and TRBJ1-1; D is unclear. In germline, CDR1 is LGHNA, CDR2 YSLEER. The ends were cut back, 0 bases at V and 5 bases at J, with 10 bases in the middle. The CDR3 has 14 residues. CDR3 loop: CASSQDVLGTEAFF. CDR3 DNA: TGCGCCAGCAGCCAAGACGTCCTGGGGACTGAAGCTTTCTTT.

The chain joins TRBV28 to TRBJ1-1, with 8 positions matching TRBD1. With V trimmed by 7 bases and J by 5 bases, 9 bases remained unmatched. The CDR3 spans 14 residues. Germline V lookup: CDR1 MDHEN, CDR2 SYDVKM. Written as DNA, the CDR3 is TGTGCCAGCACACTTCAGGGGGCTGGGACTGAAGCTTTCTTT. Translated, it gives CASTLQGAGTEAFF.

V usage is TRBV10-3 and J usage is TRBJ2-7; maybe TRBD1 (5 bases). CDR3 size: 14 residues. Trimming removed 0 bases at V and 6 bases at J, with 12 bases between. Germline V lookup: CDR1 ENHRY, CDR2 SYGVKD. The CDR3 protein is CAISESAGNPEQYF. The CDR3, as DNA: TGTGCCATCAGTGAGTCGGCAGGGAACCCCGAGCAGTACTTC.

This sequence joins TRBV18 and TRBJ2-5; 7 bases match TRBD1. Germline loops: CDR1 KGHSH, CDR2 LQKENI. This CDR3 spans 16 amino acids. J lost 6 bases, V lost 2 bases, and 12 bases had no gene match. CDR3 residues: CASSPGRGLSVKTQYF. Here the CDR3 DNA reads TGTGCCAGCTCACCAGGAAGGGGGCTGTCGGTGAAGACCCAGTACTTC. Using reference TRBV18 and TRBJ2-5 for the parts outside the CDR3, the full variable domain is NAGVMQNPRHLVRRRGQEARLRCSPMKGHSHVYWYRQLPEEGLKFMVYLQKENIIDESGMPKERFSAEFPKEGPSILRIQQVVRGDSAAYFCASSPGRGLSVKTQYFGPGTRLLVL.

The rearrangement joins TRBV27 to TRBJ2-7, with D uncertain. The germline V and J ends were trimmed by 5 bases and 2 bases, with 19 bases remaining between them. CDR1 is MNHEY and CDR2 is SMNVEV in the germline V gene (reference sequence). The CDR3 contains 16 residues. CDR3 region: CASSVRAPPATYEQYF. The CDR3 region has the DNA TGTGCCAGCAGTGTCCGGGCCCCCCCCGCGACCTACGAGCAGTACTTC.

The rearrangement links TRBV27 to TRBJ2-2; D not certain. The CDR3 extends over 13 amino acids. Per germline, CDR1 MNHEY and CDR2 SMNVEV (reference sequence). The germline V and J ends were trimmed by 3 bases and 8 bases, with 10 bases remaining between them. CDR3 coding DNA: TGTGCCAGCAGTTTTCAGGCGCGGGGGGAGCTGTTTTTT. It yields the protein CASSFQARGELFF.

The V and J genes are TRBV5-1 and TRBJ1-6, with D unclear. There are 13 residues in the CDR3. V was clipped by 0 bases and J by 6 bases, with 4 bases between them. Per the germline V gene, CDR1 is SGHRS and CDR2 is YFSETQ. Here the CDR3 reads CASSLGVNSPLHF. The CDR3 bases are TGCGCCAGCAGCTTGGGGGTTAATTCACCCCTCCACTTT.

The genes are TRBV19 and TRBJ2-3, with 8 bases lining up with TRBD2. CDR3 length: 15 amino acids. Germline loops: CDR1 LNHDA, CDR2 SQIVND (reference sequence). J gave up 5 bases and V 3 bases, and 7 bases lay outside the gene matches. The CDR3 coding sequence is TGTGCCAGTAGTATTGAGGGACTAGTCCAAGATACGCAGTATTTT. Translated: CASSIEGLVQDTQYF.

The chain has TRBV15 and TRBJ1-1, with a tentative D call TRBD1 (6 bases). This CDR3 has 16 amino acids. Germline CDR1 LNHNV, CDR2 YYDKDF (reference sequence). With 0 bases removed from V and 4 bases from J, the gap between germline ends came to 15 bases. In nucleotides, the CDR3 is TGTGCCACCAGCAGAGACTTGCCGGGGGCCGGCACTGAAGCTTTCTTT. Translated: CATSRDLPGAGTEAFF.

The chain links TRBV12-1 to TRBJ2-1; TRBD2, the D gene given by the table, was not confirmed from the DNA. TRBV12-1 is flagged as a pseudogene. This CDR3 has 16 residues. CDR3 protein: CASSSKRGGRDNEQFF. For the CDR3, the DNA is TGTGCCAGCAGCTCAAAGCGGGGGGGCCGAGACAATGAGCAGTTCTTC.

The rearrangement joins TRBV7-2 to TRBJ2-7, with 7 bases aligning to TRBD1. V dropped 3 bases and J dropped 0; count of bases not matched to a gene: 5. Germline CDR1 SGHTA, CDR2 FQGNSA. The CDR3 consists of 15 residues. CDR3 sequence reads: CASSLDRDSSYEQYF. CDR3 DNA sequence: TGTGCCAGCAGCTTGGACCGGGACAGCTCCTACGAGCAGTACTTC.

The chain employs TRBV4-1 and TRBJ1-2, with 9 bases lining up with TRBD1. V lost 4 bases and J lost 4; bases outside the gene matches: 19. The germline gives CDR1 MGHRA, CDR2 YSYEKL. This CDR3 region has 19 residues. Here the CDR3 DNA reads TGCGCCAGCAGCCGTTTTGGGGATAAGACAGGGGGGCTGGTCTATGGCTACACCTTC. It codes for CASSRFGDKTGGLVYGYTF.

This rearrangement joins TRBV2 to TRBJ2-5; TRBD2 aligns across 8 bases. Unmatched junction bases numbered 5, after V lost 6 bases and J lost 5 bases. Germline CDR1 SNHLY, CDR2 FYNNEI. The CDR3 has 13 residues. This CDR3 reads CASRGLAGETQYF. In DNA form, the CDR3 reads TGTGCCAGCAGAGGACTAGCCGGGGAGACCCAGTACTTC.

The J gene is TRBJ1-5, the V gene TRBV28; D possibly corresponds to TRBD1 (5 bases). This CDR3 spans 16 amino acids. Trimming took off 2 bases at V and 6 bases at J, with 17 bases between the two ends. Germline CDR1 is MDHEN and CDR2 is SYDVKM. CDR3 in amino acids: CASSLRGEGLLQPQHF. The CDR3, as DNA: TGTGCCAGCAGTTTACGTGGGGAGGGGCTTCTTCAGCCCCAGCATTTT.

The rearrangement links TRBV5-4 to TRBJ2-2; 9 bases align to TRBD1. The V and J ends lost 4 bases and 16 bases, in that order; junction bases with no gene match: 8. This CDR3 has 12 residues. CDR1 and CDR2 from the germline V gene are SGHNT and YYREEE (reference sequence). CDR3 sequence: CASSEGQGVRFF. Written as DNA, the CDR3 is TGTGCCAGCAGCGAGGGACAGGGAGTGCGGTTTTTT.

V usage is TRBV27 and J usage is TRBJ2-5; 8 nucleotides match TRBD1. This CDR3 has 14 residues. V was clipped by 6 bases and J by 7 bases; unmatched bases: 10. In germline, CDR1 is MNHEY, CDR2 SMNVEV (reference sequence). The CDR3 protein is CASSQGQVPGTQYF. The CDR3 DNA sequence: TGTGCCAGCAGCCAGGGACAGGTCCCGGGGACCCAGTACTTC.

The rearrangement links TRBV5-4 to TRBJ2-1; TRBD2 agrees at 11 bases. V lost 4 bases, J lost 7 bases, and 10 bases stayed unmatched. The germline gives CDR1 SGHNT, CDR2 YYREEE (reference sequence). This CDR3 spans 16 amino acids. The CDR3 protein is CASSAPLAGGHNEQFF. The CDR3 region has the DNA TGTGCCAGCAGCGCTCCCTTAGCGGGGGGGCATAATGAGCAGTTCTTC.